This is a list of T cell receptor beta chains from one sample in a study of immune characterization of retroperitoneal liposarcoma. In TCRdb, the PCR reads were re-called with MiXCR into one record per CDR3 protein. Among 9,000 to 13,000 distinct CDR3 sequences listed, 25% to 30% were seen once. The source material was tumor tissue. Receptor source: a male donor with retroperitoneal liposarcoma. Each CDR3 is given with its conserved first and last residue. The order of the fields is J gene, V gene, CDR3 protein.

j_gene: TRBJ2-1
v_gene: TRBV6-1
CDR3aa: CASSEDAGTGGDEQFF

j_gene: TRBJ2-5
v_gene: TRBV10-3
CDR3aa: CAISGTPKQETQYF

j_gene: TRBJ2-5
v_gene: TRBV7-2
CDR3aa: CASSRGLGQETQYF

j_gene: TRBJ2-2
v_gene: TRBV12-3/TRBV12-4
CDR3aa: CASTKGQGLPGELFF

j_gene: TRBJ2-1
v_gene: TRBV6-5
CDR3aa: CASSSGGLAYEQFF

j_gene: .
v_gene: TRBV12-3/TRBV12-4
CDR3aa: CASSPSYLGRRSYNEQYF

j_gene: TRBJ1-2
v_gene: TRBV6-1
CDR3aa: CASSAIVYGYTF

j_gene: TRBJ2-1
v_gene: TRBV6-1
CDR3aa: CASPDRSGGKAYNEQFF

j_gene: TRBJ2-2
v_gene: TRBV6-1
CDR3aa: CASIRAGGNTGELFF

j_gene: TRBJ1-5
v_gene: TRBV6-1
CDR3aa: CASSDGVANQPQHF

j_gene: TRBJ1-1
v_gene: TRBV7-6
CDR3aa: CASSLQGGGTEAFF

j_gene: TRBJ2-3
v_gene: TRBV6-1
CDR3aa: CASSTGTGADTQYF

j_gene: TRBJ2-2
v_gene: TRBV25-1
CDR3aa: CASSVSPDSLFTGELFF